This TCR beta chain emerged from a study of vaccination effects on CD4 cells after COVID-19. The method was immunoSEQ multiplex PCR; TCRdb's version includes in-frame clones alone and lacks a portion of them. The sample holds tens of thousands of clones; 80% to 85% are singletons and the top ten take approximately 1.2%. Comments on this clone: The target antigen is unknown.

After removal of 6 bases from V and 6 bases from J, the junction contained 7 bases not matched to a gene. This CDR3 contains 14 residues. Germline values: CDR1 LNHDA, CDR2 SQIVND (reference sequence). Antigen-specific CD4+ T cells were expanded with viral peptide pools in the ViraFEST assay before sequencing. Researchers isolated CD4+ T cells once less than 13 days of culture had elapsed. Two doses of either BNT162b2 or mRNA-1273 were given to each participant. The TCR was taken from a human donor who received a COVID-19 vaccine. Sequences were derived from CD4+ T cells from PBMCs cultured with HCoV-229E spike peptides, sampled after COVID-19 vaccination. This chain links TRBV19 with TRBJ2-2; 7 nucleotides match TRBD1. The CDR3 sequence is CASRLVTGPGELFF. CDR3 sequence (DNA): TGTGCCAGTAGGCTTGTGACAGGGCCCGGGGAGCTGTTTTTT. The complete variable domain, with remaining parts taken from reference TRBV19 and TRBJ2-2, reads DGGITQSPKYLFRKEGQNVTLSCEQNLNHDAMYWYRQDPGQGLRLIYYSQIVNDFQKGDIAEGYSVSREKKESFPLTVTSAQKNPTAFYLCASRLVTGPGELFFGEGSRLTVL.